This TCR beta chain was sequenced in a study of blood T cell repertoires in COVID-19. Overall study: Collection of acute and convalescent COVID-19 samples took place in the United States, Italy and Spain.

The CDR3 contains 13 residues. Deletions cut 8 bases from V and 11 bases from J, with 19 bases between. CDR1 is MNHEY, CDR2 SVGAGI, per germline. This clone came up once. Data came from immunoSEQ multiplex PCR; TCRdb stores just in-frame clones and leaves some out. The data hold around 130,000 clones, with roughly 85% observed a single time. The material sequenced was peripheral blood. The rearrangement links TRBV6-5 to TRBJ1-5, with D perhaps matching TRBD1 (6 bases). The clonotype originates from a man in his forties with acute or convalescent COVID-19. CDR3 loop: CASLGTTKMTQHF. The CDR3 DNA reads TGTGCCAGCCTTGGGACAACAAAGATGACCCAGCATTTT.